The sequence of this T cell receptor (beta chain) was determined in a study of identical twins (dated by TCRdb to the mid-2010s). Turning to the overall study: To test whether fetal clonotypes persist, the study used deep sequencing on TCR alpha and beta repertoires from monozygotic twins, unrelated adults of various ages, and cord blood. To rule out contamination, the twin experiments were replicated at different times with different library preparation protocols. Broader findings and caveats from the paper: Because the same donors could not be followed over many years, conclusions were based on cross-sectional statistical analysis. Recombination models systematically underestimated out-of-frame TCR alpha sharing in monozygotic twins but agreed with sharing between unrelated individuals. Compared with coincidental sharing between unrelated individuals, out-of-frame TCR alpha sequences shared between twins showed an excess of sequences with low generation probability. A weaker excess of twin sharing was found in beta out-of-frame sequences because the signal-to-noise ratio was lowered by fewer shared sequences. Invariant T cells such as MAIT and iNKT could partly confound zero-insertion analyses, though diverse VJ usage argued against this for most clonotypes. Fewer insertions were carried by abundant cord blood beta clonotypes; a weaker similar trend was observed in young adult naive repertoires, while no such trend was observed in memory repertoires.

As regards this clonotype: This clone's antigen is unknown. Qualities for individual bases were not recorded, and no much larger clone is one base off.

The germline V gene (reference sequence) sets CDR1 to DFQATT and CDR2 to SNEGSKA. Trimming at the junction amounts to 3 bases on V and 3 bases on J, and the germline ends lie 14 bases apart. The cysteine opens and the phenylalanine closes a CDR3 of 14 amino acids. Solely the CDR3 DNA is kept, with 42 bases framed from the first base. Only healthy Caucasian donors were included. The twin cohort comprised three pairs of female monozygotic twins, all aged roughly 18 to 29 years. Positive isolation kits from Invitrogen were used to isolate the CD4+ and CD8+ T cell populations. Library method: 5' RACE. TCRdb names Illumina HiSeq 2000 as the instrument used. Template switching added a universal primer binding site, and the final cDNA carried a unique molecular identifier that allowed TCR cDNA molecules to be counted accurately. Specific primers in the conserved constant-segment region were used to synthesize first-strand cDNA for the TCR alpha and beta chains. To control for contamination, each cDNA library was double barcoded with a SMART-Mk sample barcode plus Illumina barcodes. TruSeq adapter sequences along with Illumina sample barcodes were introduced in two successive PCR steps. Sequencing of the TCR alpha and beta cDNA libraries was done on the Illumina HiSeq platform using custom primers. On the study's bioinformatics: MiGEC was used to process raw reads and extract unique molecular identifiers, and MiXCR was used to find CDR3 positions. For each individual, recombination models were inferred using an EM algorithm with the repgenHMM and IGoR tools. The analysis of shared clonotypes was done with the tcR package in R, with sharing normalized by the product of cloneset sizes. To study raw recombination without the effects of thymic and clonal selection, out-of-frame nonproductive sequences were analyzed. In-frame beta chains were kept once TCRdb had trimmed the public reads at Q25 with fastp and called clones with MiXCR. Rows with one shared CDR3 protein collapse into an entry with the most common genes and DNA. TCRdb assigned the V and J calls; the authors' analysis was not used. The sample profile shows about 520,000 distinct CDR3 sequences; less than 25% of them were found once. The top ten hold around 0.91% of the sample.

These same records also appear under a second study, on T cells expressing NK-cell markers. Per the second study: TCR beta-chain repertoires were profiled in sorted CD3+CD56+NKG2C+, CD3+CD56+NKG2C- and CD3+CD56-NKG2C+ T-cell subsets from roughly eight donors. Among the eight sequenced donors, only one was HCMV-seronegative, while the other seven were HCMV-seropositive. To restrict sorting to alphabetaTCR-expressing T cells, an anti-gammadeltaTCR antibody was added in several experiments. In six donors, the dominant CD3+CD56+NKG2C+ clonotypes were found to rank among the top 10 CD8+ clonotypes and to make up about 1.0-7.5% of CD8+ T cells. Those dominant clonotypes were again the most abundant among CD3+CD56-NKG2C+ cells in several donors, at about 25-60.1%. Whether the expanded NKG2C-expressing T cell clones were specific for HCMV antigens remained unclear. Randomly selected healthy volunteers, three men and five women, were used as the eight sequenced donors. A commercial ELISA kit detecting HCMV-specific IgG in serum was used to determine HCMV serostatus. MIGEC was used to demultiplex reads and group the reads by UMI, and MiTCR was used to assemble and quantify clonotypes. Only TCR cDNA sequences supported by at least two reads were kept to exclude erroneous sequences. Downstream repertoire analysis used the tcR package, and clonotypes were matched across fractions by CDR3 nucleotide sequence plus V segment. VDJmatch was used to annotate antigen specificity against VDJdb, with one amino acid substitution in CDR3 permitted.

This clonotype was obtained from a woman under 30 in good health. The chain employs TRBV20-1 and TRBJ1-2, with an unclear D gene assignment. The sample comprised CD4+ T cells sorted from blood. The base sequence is TGCAGTGCTAGGGACCCCAAGGGCTACTATGGCTACACCTTC. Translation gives CSARDPKGYYGYTF.